These 17 T cell receptor beta chains were all obtained from the same sample, sequenced in a study of blood T cell repertoires in COVID-19. Profiled with immunoSEQ multiplex PCR; TCRdb holds only in-frame clones, not every one. This sample yields more than 95,000 clones, of which around four fifths are seen a single time; under 30% belongs to the top ten. Sequencing input: peripheral blood. The source is a man aged 55 to 69 with acute or convalescent COVID-19.

The chain carries TRBV6-1 and TRBJ1-1; no firm D call. CDR3 length: 13 amino acids. Germline V gene sequence: CDR1 MNHNS, CDR2 SASEGT. The ends were cut back, 10 bases at V and 1 base at J, with 13 bases in the middle. The CDR3 DNA follows: TGTGCCACCATTGGGCGATGGAACACTGAAGCTTTCTTT. Translating it yields CATIGRWNTEAFF.

The chain combines TRBV18 with TRBJ1-6; possible D gene TRBD1, 5 bases. Germline V gives CDR1 KGHSH, CDR2 LQKENI. Trimming removed 4 bases from V and 5 bases from J, with 21 bases in between. The CDR3 loop spans 18 amino acids. As DNA, the CDR3 is TGTGCCAGCTCACGCAGCCCAAACCAGGGAGGGAATAATTCACCCCTCCACTTT. This gives the protein CASSRSPNQGGNNSPLHF.

The chain is built from TRBV28 and TRBJ1-4; the D gene is possibly TRBD1 (5 bases). Germline CDR1 MDHEN, CDR2 SYDVKM. V was trimmed by 2 bases and J by 7 bases, leaving 8 bases between them. The CDR3 contains 13 residues. CDR3 DNA: TGTGCCAGCAGTTTACAGGGAGGTGAAAAACTGTTTTTT. It codes for CASSLQGGEKLFF.

This chain uses TRBV6-1 with TRBJ2-3; perhaps TRBD2 as D (6 bases). Per germline, CDR1 MNHNS and CDR2 SASEGT. Trimming removed 3 bases at V and 0 bases at J, with 13 bases between. The CDR3 totals 16 residues. The CDR3 loop is CASSERGGQSTDTQYF. The CDR3 bases are TGTGCCAGCAGTGAGCGGGGCGGCCAGAGCACAGATACGCAGTATTTT.

This clone was seen a single time. The J gene is TRBJ2-5, the V gene TRBV14, with 8 bases lining up with TRBD2. Germline loops: CDR1 SGHDN, CDR2 FVKESK. Trimming cost V 1 base and J 3 bases; bases outside gene matches: 4. This CDR3 contains 15 residues. CDR3 DNA sequence: TGTGCCAGCAGCCAAGTGAGCGGGAGAGAAGAGACCCAGTACTTC. The encoded protein is CASSQVSGREETQYF.

This CDR3 is CASSLSLTGELFF. The DNA for the CDR3 is TGTGCCAGCAGTTTATCTCTCACCGGGGAGCTGTTTTTT. V and J are TRBV12-3 or TRBV12-4 and TRBJ2-2, with D uncertain. This CDR3 has 13 residues. V was cut by 2 bases and J by 4 bases, with 5 bases left in between.

There are a few counts of this clone. The chain recombines TRBV7-9 with TRBJ1-2, with D hard to call. CDR3 length: 12 residues. CDR1 is SEHNR and CDR2 is FQNEAQ in the germline V gene (reference sequence). The V gene lost 8 bases and the J gene lost 6 bases, with 13 bases spanning the gap. The CDR3 is CASPVGVDGYTF. The CDR3 nucleotides are TGTGCCAGCCCAGTCGGGGTAGATGGCTACACCTTC.

The chain uses TRBV2 and TRBJ2-1, with 7 bases fitting TRBD1. Per germline, CDR1 SNHLY and CDR2 FYNNEI. The CDR3 loop spans 14 amino acids. The V segment lost 7 bases and the J segment 6 bases; nucleotides outside the gene matches: 9. The CDR3 region is CASTLTGTANEQFF. The CDR3 region has the DNA TGTGCCAGCACGTTAACCGGGACAGCCAATGAGCAGTTCTTC. The variable domain in full, with the rest retrieved from reference TRBV2 and TRBJ2-1, is EPEVTQTPSHQVTQMGQEVILRCVPISNHLYFYWYRQILGQKVEFLVSFYNNEISEKSEIFDDQFSVERPDGSNFTLKIRSTKLEDSAMYFCASTLTGTANEQFFGPGTRLTVL.

This rearrangement joins TRBV18 to TRBJ1-2; TRBD1 matches at 7 bases. CDR1 and CDR2 (germline): KGHSH, LQKENI. V trimming: 3 bases; J trimming: 13 bases; junction bases outside the gene matches: 14. The CDR3 length is 14 residues. Here the CDR3 reads CASSPAGRGPVSTF. In DNA form, the CDR3 reads TGTGCCAGCTCACCGGCCGGGAGGGGGCCCGTCTCCACCTTC.

This clone was picked up one time. The V gene is TRBV7-2, the J gene TRBJ1-5; TRBD1 agrees at 7 bases. Looked up from germline, CDR1 is SGHTA and CDR2 is FQGNSA. The CDR3 loop spans 15 amino acids. V was clipped by 5 bases and J by 6 bases; unmatched bases: 10. The CDR3 region has the DNA TGTGCCAGCAGCGGGCAACAGGGGATCGGTCAGCCCCAGCATTTT. This gives the protein CASSGQQGIGQPQHF.

This clone has only one observation. The J gene is TRBJ2-3, the V gene TRBV10-3; 11 nucleotides line up with TRBD2. Germline CDR1 and CDR2: ENHRY and SYGVKD. This CDR3 spans 16 amino acids. V was pared by 5 bases and J by 0 bases, with 4 bases of the junction left unmatched. The chain's CDR3 is CAISQTSGKSTDTQYF. CDR3 in DNA: TGTGCCATCAGTCAGACTAGCGGGAAGAGCACAGATACGCAGTATTTT.

This clone appeared a few times. The chain is built from TRBV11-3 and TRBJ1-2, with 8 bases aligning to TRBD1. V dropped 1 base and J dropped 5; count of bases not matched to a gene: 3. Germline CDR1 is SGHNT and CDR2 is YENEEA. CDR3 length: 14 residues. CDR3 residues: CASSLVTGEYGYTF. CDR3 nucleotides: TGTGCCAGCAGCTTAGTGACAGGGGAATATGGCTACACCTTC.

This clone was seen just once. This chain uses TRBV4-2 with TRBJ1-4, with 9 bases aligning to TRBD1. The CDR3 extends over 15 amino acids. J lost 1 base, V lost 4 bases, and 1 base had no gene match. CDR1 LGHNA and CDR2 YNFKEQ come from the germline V gene. The CDR3 loop reads CASSPDRGTNEKLFF. The CDR3 region has the DNA TGTGCCAGCAGCCCGGACAGGGGAACTAATGAAAAACTGTTTTTT.

V is TRBV5-1 and J is TRBJ2-2; D is uncertain. The CDR3 loop spans 13 amino acids. V shed 6 bases and J shed 4 bases, with 10 bases lying between them. CDR1 and CDR2 (germline): SGHRS, YFSETQ. CDR3 in amino acids: CASKGDITGELFF. DNA of the CDR3: TGCGCCAGCAAAGGAGATATCACCGGGGAGCTGTTTTTT.

V usage is TRBV7-2 and J usage is TRBJ1-1, with D perhaps matching TRBD1 (5 bases). CDR1 and CDR2 (germline): SGHTA, FQGNSA. CDR3 length: 14 amino acids. Deletions cut 5 bases from V and 4 bases from J, with 14 bases between. The CDR3 coding sequence is TGTGCCAGCAGCCCCGGGGCGGGGCTCACTGAAGCTTTCTTT. As protein: CASSPGAGLTEAFF.

This chain connects TRBV5-4 to TRBJ2-2; 8 bases align to TRBD1. V was clipped by 0 bases and J by 4 bases; unmatched bases: 5. This CDR3 is 16 amino acids long. The germline V gene encodes CDR1 SGHNT and CDR2 YYREEE (reference sequence). CDR3 loop: CASSLVGTGPTGELFF. DNA for the CDR3: TGTGCCAGCAGCTTGGTTGGGACAGGCCCCACCGGGGAGCTGTTTTTT.

The genes are TRBV28 and TRBJ1-3, with a possible D match to TRBD1 (5 bases). Trimming pared 4 bases from V and 2 bases from J, leaving 15 bases between. The length of the CDR3 is 16 residues. CDR1 is MDHEN, CDR2 SYDVKM, per germline. The CDR3: CASSSTRGNAGNTIYF. In DNA, the CDR3 is TGTGCCAGCAGTTCCACCCGGGGGAACGCTGGAAACACCATATATTTT.